This T cell receptor (beta chain) stems from a study of regulatory T cells in long-lasting Graves disease. Study-wide background: Those with persistent Graves' disease had received antithyroid drugs for over 5 years with positive TSH receptor antibodies. Whole-study results and caveats: Newly diagnosed patients shared around 910 public clonotypes; persistent patients shared approximately 2,700. With persistent disease, TRBV28, TRBJ1-2 and TRBJ2-5 were the favored segments.

This clonotype occurred a few times. The antigen is not known. Time point noted: persistent/refractory GD, antithyroid drugs over 5 years with positive TRAb. There was RNA extracted from PBMCs, and the TCR library was made from it. With iRepertoire HTBI primers and Arm-PCR of CDR3 regions, TCR beta libraries were built. TCRdb processed the multiplex PCR reads anew with MiXCR; each CDR3 protein has one entry. The repertoire holds hundreds of thousands of distinct CDR3 sequences, with about 30% as singletons. Deletions cut 0 bases from V and 4 bases from J, with 10 bases between. The CDR3 consists of 15 residues. Per the germline V gene, CDR1 is SNHLY and CDR2 is FYNNEI.

This TCR derives from a female donor with Graves disease. Sequenced here: peripheral blood mononuclear cells (PBMCs), sampled when the disease was refractory, from a patient treated with antithyroid drugs. The chain couples TRBV2 to TRBJ1-5; no reliable D call. Written as DNA, the CDR3 is TGTGCCAGCAGTGAAGCGCAGAGTAATAATCAGCCCCAGCATTTT. Its protein product is CASSEAQSNNQPQHF.